One sample yielded the 32 T cell receptor beta chains listed below, sequenced in a study of early T cells in non-severe SARS-CoV-2 infection. TCRdb reprocessed the 5' RACE reads with MiXCR, giving one entry per CDR3 protein. Of more than 20,000 distinct CDR3 sequences listed, 3.5% to 5% were seen once; the top ten hold around 5.6%. Source material: whole blood. These TCRs come from an adult who was a healthcare worker with PCR-confirmed SARS-CoV-2 infection or an uninfected control (not recorded which).

Many counts were recorded for this clonotype. The chain is built from TRBV7-9 and TRBJ2-1; D gene ambiguous. In germline, CDR1 is SEHNR, CDR2 FQNEAQ (reference sequence). The CDR3 loop spans 12 amino acids. The ends were cut back, 5 bases at V and 5 bases at J, with 7 bases in the middle. CDR3 in amino acids: CASSRQNNEQFF. The CDR3 DNA sequence: TGTGCCAGCAGCCGCCAGAACAATGAGCAGTTCTTC.

In this sample, this clonotype turned up many times. CDR3 DNA sequence: TGTGCCAGCAGCTTAAATCGGGGCACAGATACGCAGTATTTT. Protein product: CASSLNRGTDTQYF. The J gene is TRBJ2-3, the V gene TRBV7-8; no clear D gene. With 2 bases removed from V and 1 base from J, the gap between germline ends came to 7 bases. This CDR3 has 14 amino acids. The germline CDR1 and CDR2 sequences are SGHVS and FQNEAQ.

This clonotype was seen ten or more times. In DNA, the CDR3 is TGTGCCTGGATGGTGGGGGCGAACACTGAAGCTTTCTTT. This translates into CAWMVGANTEAFF. The chain has TRBV30 and TRBJ1-1, with D possibly being TRBD1 (6 bases). Germline lookup yields CDR1 GTSNPN and CDR2 SVGIG (reference sequence). V was trimmed by 4 bases and J by 1 base, leaving 10 bases between them. The CDR3 extends over 13 amino acids.

This clonotype was picked up many times. The chain combines TRBV20-1 with TRBJ2-7; TRBD2 matches 10 bases. The V gene end was trimmed by 4 bases and the J gene end by 4 bases; junction bases not matched to a gene: 7. There are 14 residues in the CDR3. CDR1 and CDR2 (germline): DFQATT, SNEGSKA (reference sequence). The CDR3 loop is CSATTASGGYEQYF. In nucleotides, the CDR3 is TGCAGTGCTACCACCGCTAGCGGGGGTTACGAGCAGTACTTC.

This clonotype was detected many times. The genes are TRBV27 and TRBJ1-1; 7 bases are a match to TRBD1. The CDR3 runs 13 residues. J gave up 4 bases and V 5 bases, and 4 bases lay outside the gene matches. The germline CDR1 and CDR2 sequences are MNHEY and SMNVEV (reference sequence). The CDR3 DNA reads TGTGCCAGCAGTGACAGGGTAGCCACTGAAGCTTTCTTT. Encoded protein: CASSDRVATEAFF.

The sample holds many counts of this clonotype. The V and J genes are TRBV7-2 and TRBJ2-5, with 13 bases aligning to TRBD2. V shed 1 base, J shed 1 base, and the junction held 6 bases outside the gene matches. Germline V lookup: CDR1 SGHTA, CDR2 FQGNSA. This CDR3 is 18 amino acids long. The DNA of the CDR3 is TGTGCCAGCAGCTTAGGATTACTAGCGGGAGGGGGCCAAGAGACCCAGTACTTC. Its translation: CASSLGLLAGGGQETQYF. Combining the CDR3 with reference TRBV7-2 and TRBJ2-5 gives the whole variable domain GAGVSQSPSNKVTEKGKDVELRCDPISGHTALYWYRQSLGQGLEFLIYFQGNSAPDKSGLPSDRFSAERTGGSVSTLTIQRTQQEDSAVYLCASSLGLLAGGGQETQYFGPGTRLLVL.

The rearrangement links TRBV20-1 to TRBJ2-7; a possible D gene is TRBD1 (5 bases). There are 13 residues in the CDR3. V lost 3 bases and J lost 6, with 15 bases in between. Germline V lookup: CDR1 DFQATT, CDR2 SNEGSKA (reference sequence). The CDR3 DNA reads as TGCAGTGCTAGTTTAGGGGATTATGGCGAGCAGTACTTC. It encodes CSASLGDYGEQYF.

This clonotype was seen many times. The V call is TRBV10-3, the J call TRBJ2-1, with TRBD2 as a possible D gene (6 bases). Trimming took 6 bases from V and 9 from J, leaving 18 bases between them. This CDR3 has 14 residues. Germline V lookup: CDR1 ENHRY, CDR2 SYGVKD. The CDR3 loop is CAISSPSDRGEQFF. CDR3 nucleotide sequence: TGTGCCATCAGCTCCCCTAGCGATCGCGGTGAGCAGTTCTTC.

This clonotype was recorded at least ten times. J is TRBJ2-7 and V is TRBV7-9; 8 bases match TRBD1. From germline, CDR1 is SEHNR and CDR2 FQNEAQ (reference sequence). Germline trimming cut 1 base from V and 5 bases from J; bases unmatched to any gene: 4. CDR3 size: 14 residues. Written as DNA, the CDR3 is TGTGCCAGCAGCTTAGGGCAGGGGGCCCACGAGCAGTACTTC. As protein: CASSLGQGAHEQYF.

This clonotype was detected many times. This chain uses TRBV30 with TRBJ2-7; perhaps TRBD2 as D (5 bases). Trimming removed 8 bases from V and 0 bases from J, with 11 bases in between. Per the germline V gene, CDR1 is GTSNPN and CDR2 is SVGIG (reference sequence). The CDR3 has 12 amino acids. DNA of the CDR3: TGTGCCGGAGCCGGGATCTCCTACGAGCAGTACTTC. It translates to CAGAGISYEQYF.

CDR3 loop: CASSGDSFNYEQYF. CDR3 sequence (DNA): TGTGCCAGCAGCGGGGACAGTTTCAACTACGAGCAGTACTTC. The V and J genes are TRBV12-3 or TRBV12-4 and TRBJ2-7; 7 bases are a match to TRBD1. The CDR3 loop spans 14 amino acids. J was trimmed by 3 bases and V by 6 bases; bases with no gene match: 8.

Many counts were recorded for this clonotype. CDR3 in amino acids: CASSYTAGLSGANVLTF. Here the CDR3 DNA reads TGTGCCAGCAGTTACACGGCAGGTCTCTCTGGGGCCAACGTCCTGACTTTC. V gene TRBV6-5 combines with J gene TRBJ2-6; D gene uncertain. The CDR3 is made up of 17 amino acids. CDR1 and CDR2 from the germline V gene are MNHEY and SVGAGI. V was cut by 2 bases and J by 0 bases, with 11 bases left in between.

There are many counts of this clonotype. The chain uses TRBV3-1 and TRBJ2-2; D unresolved. The germline V and J ends were trimmed by 4 bases and 6 bases, with 12 bases remaining between them. Germline V gene data show CDR1 as LGHDT and CDR2 as YNNKEL (reference sequence). The CDR3 spans 14 residues. The CDR3 nucleotides are TGTGCCAGCAGCCGGGCTATTAGAGCCGGGGAGCTGTTTTTT. It encodes CASSRAIRAGELFF.

This clonotype was seen many times. The genes are TRBV30 and TRBJ1-2, with unresolved D. CDR1 GTSNPN and CDR2 SVGIG come from the germline V gene (reference sequence). The CDR3 has 14 residues. V was pared by 2 bases and J by 2 bases, with 12 bases between. This chain's CDR3 is CAWSTPVGNYGYTF. The CDR3 DNA follows: TGTGCCTGGAGTACCCCTGTTGGAAACTATGGCTACACCTTC.

This clonotype appeared many times. This chain links TRBV2 with TRBJ2-1; no firm D call. This CDR3 spans 17 amino acids. Trimming removed 0 bases at V and 6 bases at J, with 18 bases between. In germline, CDR1 is SNHLY, CDR2 FYNNEI. In DNA form, the CDR3 reads TGTGCCAGCAGTGAAGCGCATGAGGTATCATGGGTCAATGAGCAGTTCTTC. It codes for CASSEAHEVSWVNEQFF.

This clonotype was counted at least ten times. The chain employs TRBV20-1 and TRBJ2-3; D perhaps matches TRBD2 (7 bases). This CDR3 has 16 residues. Per the germline V gene, CDR1 is DFQATT and CDR2 is SNEGSKA (reference sequence). V was pared by 4 bases and J by 1 base, with 18 bases between. The CDR3 region has the DNA TGCAGTGCTACCATGCGGGGGCAAATCCGCACAGATACGCAGTATTTT. The encoded protein is CSATMRGQIRTDTQYF.

This clonotype has a count of ten or more. This rearrangement joins TRBV20-1 to TRBJ2-5; TRBD2 matches 13 bases. After removal of 3 bases from V and 1 base from J, the junction contained 8 bases not matched to a gene. The CDR3 contains 17 residues. CDR1 DFQATT and CDR2 SNEGSKA come from the germline V gene (reference sequence). The CDR3 region is CSARVPGLAGAQETQYF. The CDR3 region has the DNA TGCAGTGCTAGGGTCCCTGGACTAGCGGGGGCCCAAGAGACCCAGTACTTC.

This clonotype showed up many times. The J gene is TRBJ2-5, the V gene TRBV18; D is unresolved. The length of the CDR3 is 13 residues. Trimming shortened V by 1 base and J by 5 bases, and 8 bases separated the two germline ends. Germline lookup yields CDR1 KGHSH and CDR2 LQKENI. The CDR3 nucleotides are TGTGCCAGCTCACCACGATTCTACGAGACCCAGTACTTC. As protein: CASSPRFYETQYF.

This clonotype was observed a handful of times. The V and J genes are TRBV7-2 and TRBJ1-2; D perhaps matches TRBD1 (6 bases). Germline V lookup: CDR1 SGHTA, CDR2 FQGNSA. This CDR3 has 15 amino acids. The ends were cut back, 5 bases at V and 5 bases at J, with 18 bases in the middle. The DNA of the CDR3 is TGTGCCAGCAGCCCAACGCCCGGACAGCCATATGGCTACACCTTC. Translating it yields CASSPTPGQPYGYTF.

The sample holds many counts of this clonotype. The V call is TRBV3-1, the J call TRBJ2-5; 7 positions match TRBD2. The CDR3 is 15 amino acids. The germline V gene encodes CDR1 LGHDT and CDR2 YNNKEL (reference sequence). The V gene end was trimmed by 0 bases and the J gene end by 7 bases; junction bases not matched to a gene: 8. CDR3 DNA: TGTGCCAGCAGCCAAGAGGGAGGGGCCCTCGGGACCCAGTACTTC. Its translation: CASSQEGGALGTQYF.

This clonotype was seen repeatedly, ten times or more. The chain carries TRBV7-9 and TRBJ2-1, with TRBD1 matching over 9 bases. J lost 9 bases, V lost 5 bases, and 8 bases had no gene match. The CDR3 is 14 residues long. Germline CDR1 reads SEHNR; CDR2 reads FQNEAQ (reference sequence). The CDR3 is CASSPGQGWGEQFF. CDR3 coding DNA: TGTGCCAGCAGCCCGGGACAGGGTTGGGGTGAGCAGTTCTTC.

This clonotype has ten or more counts. V gene TRBV10-1 combines with J gene TRBJ2-7, with D perhaps TRBD1 (5 bases). Germline V gene data show CDR1 as WNHNN and CDR2 as SYGVQD (reference sequence). This CDR3 has 13 residues. V dropped 2 bases and J dropped 6 bases, with 11 bases sitting between them. CDR3 DNA: TGCGCCAGCAGTGAGCAGGGCTCGGGCGAGCAGTACTTC. It is translated as CASSEQGSGEQYF.

Many counts were recorded for this clonotype. The chain joins TRBV20-1 to TRBJ1-1; D is unresolved. CDR3 length: 12 residues. Trimming stripped 6 bases from V and 5 bases from J, with 13 bases between. Germline V CDR1 and CDR2: DFQATT, SNEGSKA (reference sequence). CDR3 DNA: TGCAGTGCCGGGGTGGGAGAAACTGAAGCTTTCTTT. Protein sequence: CSAGVGETEAFF.

This clonotype was seen ten or more times. The chain carries TRBV12-3 or TRBV12-4 and TRBJ1-2; tentative D call: TRBD1 (6 bases). The V gene lost 1 base and the J gene lost 7 bases, with 13 bases spanning the gap. The CDR3 contains 14 residues. CDR3 sequence reads: CASSLDRVIGGYTF. As DNA, the CDR3 is TGTGCCAGCAGTTTAGACAGGGTGATTGGTGGCTACACCTTC.

This chain links TRBV19 with TRBJ2-7; TRBD1 is a possible D gene (5 bases). This CDR3 comprises 12 residues. The germline CDR1 and CDR2 sequences are LNHDA and SQIVND (reference sequence). V dropped 1 base and J dropped 5 bases, with 6 bases sitting between them. DNA of the CDR3: TGTGCCAGTAGTATAGCAGGGAACGAGCAGTACTTC. This translates into CASSIAGNEQYF.

This clonotype was seen more than once but under ten times. The junction departs from germline at one end; a sequencing error may be responsible. The rearrangement uses TRBV7-2 and TRBJ2-1; D possibly matches TRBD1 or TRBD2 (5 bases each). There are 17 residues in the CDR3. Germline V gene data show CDR1 as SGHTA and CDR2 as FQGNSA. Here the CDR3 reads CVSNRGMEESSYNEQFF. CDR3 sequence (DNA): TGTGTCAGCAACCGGGGCATGGAAGAGAGCTCCTACAATGAGCAGTTCTTC.

Many counts were recorded for this clonotype. This chain links TRBV12-3 or TRBV12-4 with TRBJ2-7; 7 bases align to TRBD1. The ends lost 5 bases at V and 2 bases at J; junction bases unmatched: 6. The CDR3 is made up of 14 amino acids. CDR3 region: CASSGGQFPYEQYF. The DNA for the CDR3 is TGTGCCAGCAGTGGGGGACAGTTCCCCTACGAGCAGTACTTC.

In its sample, this clonotype was seen many times. The chain uses TRBV29-1 and TRBJ2-4; TRBD2 is a possible D gene (6 bases). The CDR3 consists of 14 residues. Germline V CDR1 and CDR2: SQVTM, ANQGSEA. Trimming pared 5 bases from V and 0 bases from J, leaving 11 bases between. Written as DNA, the CDR3 is TGCAGCGTTCGGGGGAAACTAGCCAAAAACATTCAGTACTTC. This translates into CSVRGKLAKNIQYF. The variable domain in full, completed from reference TRBV29-1 and TRBJ2-4, reads SAVISQKPSRDICQRGTSLTIQCQVDSQVTMMFWYRQQPGQSLTLIATANQGSEATYESGFVIDKFPISRPNLTFSTLTVSNMSPEDSSIYLCSVRGKLAKNIQYFGAGTRLSVL.

A few counts support this clonotype. The V call is TRBV6-2 or TRBV6-3, the J call TRBJ2-7; no definite D call. V was pared by 5 bases and J by 0 bases, with 5 bases between. This CDR3 comprises 12 residues. Germline-derived CDR1 and CDR2 are MNHEY and SVGEGT. CDR3 sequence (DNA): TGTGCCAGCAGTAGGCTCTCCTACGAGCAGTACTTC. It is translated as CASSRLSYEQYF.

This clonotype was detected ten times or more. The chain carries TRBV7-6 and TRBJ2-1; 7 bases line up with TRBD1. CDR3 size: 15 residues. The germline gives CDR1 SGHVS, CDR2 FNYEAQ. Unmatched junction bases numbered 7, after V lost 3 bases and J lost 5 bases. The CDR3 reads CASSLGPGQNNEQFF. Written as DNA, the CDR3 is TGTGCCAGCAGCTTGGGGCCGGGACAGAACAATGAGCAGTTCTTC.

This clonotype was detected many times. The rearrangement links TRBV18 to TRBJ1-5, with D maybe TRBD1 (5 bases). CDR3 length equals 15 residues. Germline V gene lookup returns CDR1 KGHSH and CDR2 LQKENI. V lost 3 bases, J lost 1 base, and 10 bases lay in between. The CDR3, as DNA: TGTGCCAGCTCACCTGGAAGGGGAAGCAATCAGCCCCAGCATTTT. Translated, it gives CASSPGRGSNQPQHF.

This clonotype appeared many times. This chain links TRBV9 with TRBJ1-6; D is possibly TRBD1 (5 bases). The CDR3 covers 14 residues. V dropped 5 bases and J dropped 10 bases, with 16 bases sitting between them. CDR1 is SGDLS, CDR2 YYNGEE, per germline. This CDR3 reads CASSSGGSRSPLHF. In DNA form, the CDR3 reads TGTGCCAGCAGTTCGGGGGGGTCTCGGTCACCCCTCCACTTT.